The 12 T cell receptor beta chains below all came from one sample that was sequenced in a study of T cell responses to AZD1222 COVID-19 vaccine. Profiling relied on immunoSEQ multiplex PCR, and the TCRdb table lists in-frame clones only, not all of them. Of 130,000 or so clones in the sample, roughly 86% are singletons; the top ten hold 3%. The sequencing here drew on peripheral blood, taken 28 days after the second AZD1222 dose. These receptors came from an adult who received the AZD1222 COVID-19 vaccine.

CDR3: CASSQTPGGIDEQFF. In nucleotides, the CDR3 is TGTGCCAGCAGCCAAACTCCGGGGGGCATCGATGAGCAGTTCTTC. The chain has TRBV3-1 (or the pseudogene TRBV3-2) and TRBJ2-1; possible D gene TRBD2, 7 bases. CDR1 LGHDT and CDR2 YNNKEL come from the germline V gene (reference sequence). The CDR3 is 15 residues long. V was trimmed by 2 bases and J by 8 bases, leaving 16 bases between them.

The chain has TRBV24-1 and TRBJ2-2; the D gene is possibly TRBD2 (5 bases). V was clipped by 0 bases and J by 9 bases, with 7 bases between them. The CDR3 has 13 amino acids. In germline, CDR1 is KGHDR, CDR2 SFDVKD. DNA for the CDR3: TGTGCCACCAGTGATTTGGCGGACTGGGAGCTGTTTTTT. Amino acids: CATSDLADWELFF.

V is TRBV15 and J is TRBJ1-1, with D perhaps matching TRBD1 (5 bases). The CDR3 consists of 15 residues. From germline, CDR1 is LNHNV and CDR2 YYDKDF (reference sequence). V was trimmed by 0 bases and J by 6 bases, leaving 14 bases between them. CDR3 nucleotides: TGTGCCACCAGCAGAGATCCAGTGGGGCTGGCTGAAGCTTTCTTT. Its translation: CATSRDPVGLAEAFF.

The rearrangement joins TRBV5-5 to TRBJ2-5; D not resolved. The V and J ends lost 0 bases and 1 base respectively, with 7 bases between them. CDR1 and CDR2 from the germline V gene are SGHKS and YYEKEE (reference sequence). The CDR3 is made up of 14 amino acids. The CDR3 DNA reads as TGTGCCAGCAGCTTGGGCGCTTTCCAAGAGACCCAGTACTTC. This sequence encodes CASSLGAFQETQYF.

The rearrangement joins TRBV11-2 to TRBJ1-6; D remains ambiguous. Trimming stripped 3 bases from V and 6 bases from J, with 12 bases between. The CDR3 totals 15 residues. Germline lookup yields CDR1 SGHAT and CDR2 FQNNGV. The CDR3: CASSFYGWGNSPLHF. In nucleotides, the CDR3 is TGTGCCAGCAGCTTCTATGGTTGGGGTAATTCACCCCTCCACTTT. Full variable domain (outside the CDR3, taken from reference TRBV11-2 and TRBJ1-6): EAGVAQSPRYKIIEKRQSVAFWCNPISGHATLYWYQQILGQGPKLLIQFQNNGVVDDSQLPKDRFSAERLKGVDSTLKIQPAKLEDSAVYLCASSFYGWGNSPLHFGNGTRLTVT.

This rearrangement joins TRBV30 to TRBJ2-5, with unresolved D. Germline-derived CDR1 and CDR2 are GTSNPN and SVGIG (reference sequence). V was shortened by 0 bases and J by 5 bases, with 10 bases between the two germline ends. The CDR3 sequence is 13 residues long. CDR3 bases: TGTGCCTGGAGTGTGGGCCTGGGGGAGACCCAGTACTTC. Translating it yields CAWSVGLGETQYF.

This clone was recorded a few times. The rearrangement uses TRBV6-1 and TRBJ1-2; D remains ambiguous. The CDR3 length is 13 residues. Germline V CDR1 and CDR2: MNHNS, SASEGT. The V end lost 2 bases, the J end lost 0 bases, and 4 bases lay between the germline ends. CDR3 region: CASSETANYGYTF. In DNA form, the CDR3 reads TGTGCCAGCAGTGAAACAGCTAACTATGGCTACACCTTC.

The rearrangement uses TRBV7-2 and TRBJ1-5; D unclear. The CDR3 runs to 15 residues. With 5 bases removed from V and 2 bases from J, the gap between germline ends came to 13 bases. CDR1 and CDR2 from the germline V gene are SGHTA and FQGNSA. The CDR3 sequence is CASSPQAPGNQPQHF. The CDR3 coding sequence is TGTGCCAGCAGCCCCCAGGCTCCAGGCAATCAGCCCCAGCATTTT.

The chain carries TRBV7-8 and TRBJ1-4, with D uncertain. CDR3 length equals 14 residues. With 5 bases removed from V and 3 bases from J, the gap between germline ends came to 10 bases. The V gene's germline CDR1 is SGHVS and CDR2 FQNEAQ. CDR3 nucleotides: TGTGCCAGCAGCCCGGTAATGGCTAATGAAAAACTGTTTTTT. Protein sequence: CASSPVMANEKLFF. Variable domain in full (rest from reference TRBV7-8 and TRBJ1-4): GAGVSQSPRYKVAKRGQDVALRCDPISGHVSLFWYQQALGQGPEFLTYFQNEAQLDKSGLPSDRFFAERPEGSVSTLKIQRTQQEDSAVYLCASSPVMANEKLFFGSGTQLSVL.

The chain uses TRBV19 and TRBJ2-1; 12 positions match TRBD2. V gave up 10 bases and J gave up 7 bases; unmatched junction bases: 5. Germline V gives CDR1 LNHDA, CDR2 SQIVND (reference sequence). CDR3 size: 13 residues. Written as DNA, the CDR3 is TGTGCCACCCTAGCGGGGGGGCCGAATGAGCAGTTCTTC. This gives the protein CATLAGGPNEQFF.

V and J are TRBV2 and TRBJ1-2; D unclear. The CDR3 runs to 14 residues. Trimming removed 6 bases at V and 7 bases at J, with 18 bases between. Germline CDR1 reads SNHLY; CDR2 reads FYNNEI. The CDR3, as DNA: TGTGCCAGCAGAGGTTTGTGGCCTTCCGGTGGCTACACCTTC. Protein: CASRGLWPSGGYTF. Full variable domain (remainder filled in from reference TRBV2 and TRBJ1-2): EPEVTQTPSHQVTQMGQEVILRCVPISNHLYFYWYRQILGQKVEFLVSFYNNEISEKSEIFDDQFSVERPDGSNFTLKIRSTKLEDSAMYFCASRGLWPSGGYTFGSGTRLTVV.

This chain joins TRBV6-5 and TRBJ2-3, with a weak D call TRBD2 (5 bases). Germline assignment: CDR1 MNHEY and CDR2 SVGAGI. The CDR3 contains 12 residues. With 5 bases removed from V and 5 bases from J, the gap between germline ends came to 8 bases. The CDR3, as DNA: TGTGCCAGCAGTCGCGGGCTAGATACGCAGTATTTT. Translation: CASSRGLDTQYF.